These 7 T cell receptor beta chains were sequenced from one sample in a study of CD8 T cells in Susac syndrome. It was with random hexamers that 0.5 to 1 ug RNA was reverse transcribed. TCRdb passed the immunoSEQ multiplex PCR reads through MiXCR, listing each CDR3 protein once. The data contain under 95,000 distinct CDR3 sequences, over 90% of them singletons. Sequencing was done on a sample of CD8+ T cells from PBMCs. The source is a human donor with Susac syndrome.

The chain is built from TRBV14 and TRBJ2-7; TRBD2 is a possible D gene (6 bases). CDR1 SGHDN and CDR2 FVKESK come from the germline V gene. Trimming pared 1 base from V and 6 bases from J, leaving 13 bases between. This CDR3 comprises 14 residues. The CDR3, as DNA: TGTGCCAGCAGCCAAGTGGGAGGTCCCGGCGAGCAGTACTTC. Protein: CASSQVGGPGEQYF.

V usage is TRBV20-1 and J usage is TRBJ2-3; a possible D gene is TRBD2 (6 bases). In germline, CDR1 is DFQATT, CDR2 SNEGSKA (reference sequence). V was pared by 1 base and J by 1 base, with 9 bases between. CDR3 length: 14 amino acids. In DNA, the CDR3 is TGCAGTGCTAGAGCAATAGCGGGCACAGATACGCAGTATTTT. Amino acids: CSARAIAGTDTQYF.

The CDR3 sequence: CASSQKDSTSYEQYF. The CDR3 nucleotides are TGCGCCAGCAGCCAGAAGGACAGTACCTCCTACGAGCAGTACTTC. The chain employs TRBV4-1 and TRBJ2-7, with a possible D match to TRBD1 (6 bases). V was cut by 3 bases and J by 0 bases, with 12 bases left in between. The CDR3 runs to 15 residues. Germline V gives CDR1 MGHRA, CDR2 YSYEKL.

This rearrangement joins TRBV2 to TRBJ2-5, with 16 positions matching TRBD2. The CDR3 totals 19 residues. Germline CDR1 reads SNHLY; CDR2 reads FYNNEI. Trimming took 6 bases from V and 3 from J; bases not matched to a gene: 13. For the CDR3, the DNA is TGTGCCAGCAGGGATACGGGACTAGCGGGAGGGCCCTATGAAGAGACCCAGTACTTC. Its protein is CASRDTGLAGGPYEETQYF.

The chain couples TRBV9 to TRBJ2-1; TRBD2 matches 10 bases. Trimming at V came to 0 bases and at J to 3 bases, leaving 6 bases not matched to a gene. CDR3 length equals 17 residues. CDR1 is SGDLS, CDR2 YYNGEE, per germline. The CDR3 DNA reads TGTGCCAGCAGCGTAGCGGCTAGCGGGGGATTCTACAATGAGCAGTTCTTC. It is translated as CASSVAASGGFYNEQFF. Full variable domain (outside the CDR3, taken from reference TRBV9 and TRBJ2-1): DSGVTQTPKHLITATGQRVTLRCSPRSGDLSVYWYQQSLDQGLQFLIQYYNGEERAKGNILERFSAQQFPDLHSELNLSSLELGDSALYFCASSVAASGGFYNEQFFGPGTRLTVL.

The rearrangement joins TRBV25-1 to TRBJ2-7; 7 positions agree with TRBD2. The CDR3 contains 13 residues. CDR1 and CDR2 (germline): MGHDK, SYGVNS. Unmatched junction bases numbered 4, after V lost 8 bases and J lost 0 bases. CDR3 bases: TGTGCCAGCTCGGGACTATTCTCCTACGAGCAGTACTTC. This translates into CASSGLFSYEQYF.

The chain is built from TRBV9 and TRBJ2-2; 8 bases are a match to TRBD2. Germline-derived CDR1 and CDR2 are SGDLS and YYNGEE. There are 17 residues in the CDR3. After removal of 0 bases from V and 1 base from J, the junction contained 5 bases not matched to a gene. The CDR3 reads CASSVGALAVNTGELFF. CDR3 DNA sequence: TGTGCCAGCAGCGTAGGGGCACTAGCGGTGAACACCGGGGAGCTGTTTTTT.